The 21 T cell receptor beta chains given below trace back to one sample, sequenced in a study of cytomegalovirus exposure and HLA in healthy donors. 13 Jbeta primers and 60 Vbeta primers were used for the PCR. Assay used: immunoSEQ multiplex PCR; TCRdb lists only in-frame clones, some missing. The table has 95,000 to 100,000 clones, 70% to 80% seen once. The sequencing sample was made of PBMCs. The receptors stem from a man aged 55-75 years in good health and CMV-seropositive.

The chain is built from TRBV11-2 and TRBJ2-3, with TRBD2 matching over 7 bases. Germline trimming cut 4 bases from V and 5 bases from J; bases unmatched to any gene: 12. Germline V gene lookup returns CDR1 SGHAT and CDR2 FQNNGV. The CDR3 extends over 16 amino acids. DNA for the CDR3: TGTGCCAGCAGCTCCGGGTGGCTAGCGGTTAAAGATACGCAGTATTTT. The encoded protein is CASSSGWLAVKDTQYF.

The chain employs TRBV18 and TRBJ1-2; D possibly corresponds to TRBD1 (5 bases). With 2 bases removed from V and 3 bases from J, the gap between germline ends came to 16 bases. Per germline, CDR1 KGHSH and CDR2 LQKENI. This CDR3 contains 16 residues. The CDR3 DNA follows: TGTGCCAGCTCACCAAAATCCCAGGGTGGCGACTATGGCTACACCTTC. Protein product: CASSPKSQGGDYGYTF.

The gene calls are TRBV5-4 and TRBJ2-5; 9 bases map to TRBD1. CDR1 and CDR2 from the germline V gene are SGHNT and YYREEE (reference sequence). There are 13 residues in the CDR3. Losses at the gene ends were 5 bases for V and 4 bases for J; bases not matched to a gene: 3. CDR3 sequence reads: CASRGTGPETQYF. The CDR3 DNA is TGTGCCAGCAGGGGGACAGGGCCAGAGACCCAGTACTTC.

The rearrangement uses TRBV30 and TRBJ1-4; 8 bases match TRBD1. CDR1 is GTSNPN, CDR2 SVGIG, per germline (reference sequence). V lost 5 bases and J lost 4; bases outside the gene matches: 3. The CDR3 is 13 residues long. The CDR3 nucleotides are TGTGCCTGGTTGGGACAGGTTAATGAAAAACTGTTTTTT. This gives the protein CAWLGQVNEKLFF.

This clone showed up just once. The chain has TRBV6-5 and TRBJ2-5, with 8 nucleotides matching TRBD2. The assigned J gene may be wrong: the sequence end matches TRBJ2-7 better. Germline CDR1 MNHEY, CDR2 SVGAGI. The CDR3 length is 13 residues. CDR3 nucleotide sequence: TGTGCCAGCAGCCTCCGGGGGGGCTACGAGCAGTACTTC. This codes for CASSLRGGYEQYF.

V and J are TRBV28 and TRBJ1-1; unclear D gene. The CDR3 contains 16 residues. The germline CDR1 and CDR2 sequences are MDHEN and SYDVKM. The V end lost 5 bases, the J end lost 3 bases, and 19 bases lay between the germline ends. The CDR3 loop is CASSPINLAVDTEAFF. Here the CDR3 DNA reads TGTGCCAGCAGTCCTATTAACCTCGCCGTGGACACTGAAGCTTTCTTT.

With regard to this clone: Other nucleotide sequences from this sample produce the same CDR3. The V call is TRBV2, the J call TRBJ1-5; 10 bases are shared with TRBD1. The germline V gene has CDR1 SNHLY and CDR2 FYNNEI. The length of the CDR3 is 14 residues. V gave up 6 bases and J gave up 6 bases; unmatched junction bases: 5. The CDR3 DNA sequence: TGTGCCAGCAGGACAGGGGGCGAGGGTCAGCCCCAGCATTTT. Translated, it gives CASRTGGEGQPQHF.

A single count supports this clone. DNA for the CDR3: TGTGCTAGTGGCCCCGGGGGGACCGGAGAGACCCAGTACTTC. As protein: CASGPGGTGETQYF. This sequence joins TRBV12-5 and TRBJ2-5; 7 positions agree with TRBD2. The V and J ends lost 6 bases and 4 bases, in that order; junction bases with no gene match: 8. The CDR3 has 14 amino acids. Germline-derived CDR1 and CDR2 are LGHNT and FRNRAP.

In this sample, this clone turned up a few times. The chain joins TRBV5-1 to TRBJ1-3; 8 bases align to TRBD1. Germline V gene data show CDR1 as SGHRS and CDR2 as YFSETQ. The CDR3 contains 16 residues. Losses at the gene ends were 0 bases for V and 4 bases for J; bases not matched to a gene: 6. The CDR3 sequence is CASSLDGTGGGNTIYF. The CDR3 DNA reads TGCGCCAGCAGCTTGGATGGTACAGGGGGAGGAAACACCATATATTTT.

This clone was picked up a small number of times. V usage is TRBV7-3 and J usage is TRBJ2-7, with TRBD2 matching 9 bases. Germline CDR1 and CDR2: SGHTA and FQGTGA. J lost 4 bases, V lost 1 base, and 8 bases had no gene match. The CDR3 has 16 amino acids. The DNA of the CDR3 is TGTGCCAGCAGCTTAATGGGCGGGGGGGCCTCGTACGAGCAGTACTTC. Protein product: CASSLMGGGASYEQYF.

This sequence joins TRBV19 and TRBJ1-5; the match to TRBD1 covers 8 bases. Trimming cost V 7 bases and J 6 bases; bases outside gene matches: 5. The CDR3 spans 13 residues. The germline V gene encodes CDR1 LNHDA and CDR2 SQIVND (reference sequence). CDR3 nucleotides: TGTGCCAGTAAGGACAGGGAGGTTCAGCCCCAGCATTTT. Protein: CASKDREVQPQHF.

V gene TRBV5-5 combines with J gene TRBJ2-3; D unresolved. The germline gives CDR1 SGHKS, CDR2 YYEKEE (reference sequence). Trimming shortened V by 0 bases and J by 5 bases, and 13 bases separated the two germline ends. There are 15 residues in the CDR3. CDR3 residues: CASSLVNLRVDTQYF. The CDR3 DNA sequence: TGTGCCAGCAGCTTGGTCAATCTACGGGTAGATACGCAGTATTTT.

The chain recombines TRBV7-9 with TRBJ2-7, with D tentatively TRBD2 (5 bases). The CDR3 runs 18 residues. V lost 4 bases and J lost 5, with 27 bases in between. The germline V gene has CDR1 SEHNR and CDR2 FQNEAQ (reference sequence). The CDR3 here is CASSSVGSEGRTSDEQYF. Here the CDR3 DNA reads TGTGCCAGCAGCTCAGTGGGTTCTGAGGGCCGAACGAGCGACGAGCAGTACTTC.

The chain couples TRBV9 to TRBJ2-3, with TRBD2 matching over 8 bases. V gave up 3 bases and J gave up 5 bases; unmatched junction bases: 5. Germline V gives CDR1 SGDLS, CDR2 YYNGEE. The CDR3 is 14 residues long. The CDR3 region is CASSAPSGLDTQYF. The CDR3 nucleotides are TGTGCCAGCAGCGCCCCTAGCGGGTTAGATACGCAGTATTTT.

The V call is TRBV5-6, the J call TRBJ2-7; tentative D call: TRBD1 (6 bases). V shed 4 bases and J shed 1 base, with 15 bases lying between them. Per the germline V gene, CDR1 is SGHDT and CDR2 is YYEEEE. The CDR3 spans 15 residues. CDR3 protein: CASSLLFTGSYEQYF. CDR3 sequence (DNA): TGTGCCAGCAGCCTCTTATTCACAGGGTCCTACGAGCAGTACTTC. Variable domain in full (rest from reference TRBV5-6 and TRBJ2-7): DAGVTQSPTHLIKTRGQQVTLRCSPKSGHDTVSWYQQALGQGPQFIFQYYEEEERQRGNFPDRFSGHQFPNYSSELNVNALLLGDSALYLCASSLLFTGSYEQYFGPGTRLTVT.

This chain connects TRBV7-2 to TRBJ2-2; 10 nucleotides align to TRBD2. Germline values: CDR1 SGHTA, CDR2 FQGNSA. After removal of 2 bases from V and 3 bases from J, the junction contained 6 bases not matched to a gene. This CDR3 is 17 amino acids long. CDR3 protein: CASSLPRLAGDTGELFF. The CDR3 bases are TGTGCCAGCAGCTTACCCCGACTAGCGGGTGACACCGGGGAGCTGTTTTTT. The full variable domain, in which reference TRBV7-2 and TRBJ2-2 provide the parts outside the CDR3, is GAGVSQSPSNKVTEKGKDVELRCDPISGHTALYWYRQSLGQGLEFLIYFQGNSAPDKSGLPSDRFSAERTGGSVSTLTIQRTQQEDSAVYLCASSLPRLAGDTGELFFGEGSRLTVL.

The CDR3 loop is CASSLGGGYTDTQYF. The CDR3 DNA follows: TGTGCCAGCAGCTTGGGGGGGGGTTACACAGATACGCAGTATTTT. V usage is TRBV5-4 and J usage is TRBJ2-3, with 7 bases aligning to TRBD2. This CDR3 is 15 amino acids long. Germline CDR1 reads SGHNT; CDR2 reads YYREEE (reference sequence). Trimming cost V 0 bases and J 2 bases; bases outside gene matches: 3. Looking up the rest from reference TRBV5-4 and TRBJ2-3 gives the full variable domain: ETGVTQSPTHLIKTRGQQVTLRCSSQSGHNTVSWYQQALGQGPQFIFQYYREEENGRGNFPPRFSGLQFPNYSSELNVNALELDDSALYLCASSLGGGYTDTQYFGPGTRLTVL.

This clone was seen only a few times. In nucleotides, the CDR3 is TGTGCCTGGGCAAGCGGGGGCCTAAGCCCCACAGATACGCAGTATTTT. Protein sequence: CAWASGGLSPTDTQYF. The rearrangement joins TRBV30 to TRBJ2-3; 8 bases are a match to TRBD2. Germline trimming cut 5 bases from V and 2 bases from J; bases unmatched to any gene: 12. Germline-derived CDR1 and CDR2 are GTSNPN and SVGIG (reference sequence). This CDR3 has 16 amino acids.

CDR3: CASMRTSGGRGSTGELFF. The CDR3, as DNA: TGTGCCAGCATGAGGACTAGCGGAGGGAGAGGGAGCACCGGGGAGCTGTTTTTT. This chain links TRBV25-1 with TRBJ2-2; TRBD2 aligns across 10 bases. CDR3 length: 18 residues. Per the germline V gene, CDR1 is MGHDK and CDR2 is SYGVNS. V shed 7 bases and J 4 bases; nucleotides not matched to a gene: 15.

V is TRBV9 and J is TRBJ2-1; TRBD1 matches 9 bases. The CDR3 length is 15 residues. V dropped 4 bases and J dropped 7; count of bases not matched to a gene: 9. CDR1 is SGDLS, CDR2 YYNGEE, per germline. The CDR3 spells CASSTPTGGLNEQFF. The CDR3 bases are TGTGCCAGCAGCACTCCGACAGGGGGTTTAAATGAGCAGTTCTTC.

This clone has more than one count but fewer than ten. V and J are TRBV5-5 and TRBJ1-1, with D maybe TRBD1 (6 bases). Trimming pared 10 bases from V and 1 base from J, leaving 17 bases between. CDR1 SGHKS and CDR2 YYEKEE come from the germline V gene (reference sequence). The CDR3 spans 14 residues. The CDR3: CASRSARGNTEAFF. CDR3 sequence (DNA): TGTGCCTCGAGGTCCGCCAGGGGGAACACTGAAGCTTTCTTT.